This passage covers 5 T cell receptor beta chains from one sample sequenced in a study of blood T cell repertoires in COVID-19. TCRdb's table, derived via immunoSEQ multiplex PCR, lists solely in-frame clones and lacks some. The sample has tens of thousands of clones, less than 95% seen once. Sequenced sample: peripheral blood. The receptors shown here come from a human donor in a cohort sampled during active COVID-19.

Remarks on this clone: Germline and junction disagree at one end, which may indicate a read error. The chain couples TRBV2 to TRBJ2-7; tentative D call: TRBD1 (6 bases). Looked up from germline, CDR1 is SNHLY and CDR2 is FYNNEI. The CDR3 runs 15 residues. CDR3 sequence reads: CASTKASGVSGSLFF. Written as DNA, the CDR3 is TGTGCCAGCACTAAAGCCTCAGGGGTTTCAGGGAGCCTGTTTTTC.

The V call is TRBV9, the J call TRBJ2-3, with TRBD2 identical over 7 bases. The germline V gene has CDR1 SGDLS and CDR2 YYNGEE. This CDR3 is built from 15 residues. V shed 5 bases and J 2 bases; nucleotides not matched to a gene: 8. The CDR3 sequence: CASSPGGSYTDTQYF. The CDR3 DNA is TGTGCCAGCAGTCCCGGGGGGAGTTACACAGATACGCAGTATTTT.

The chain recombines TRBV28 with TRBJ1-2; the D gene is possibly TRBD1 (5 bases). Trimming cost V 6 bases and J 4 bases, with 12 bases left between them. Per the germline V gene, CDR1 is MDHEN and CDR2 is SYDVKM. The CDR3 contains 13 residues. CDR3 sequence: CASRAGSGYGYTF. The CDR3 nucleotides are TGTGCCAGCAGGGCAGGGTCGGGCTATGGCTACACCTTC.

The rearrangement links TRBV7-8 to TRBJ1-5; TRBD1 aligns across 7 bases. V dropped 5 bases and J dropped 1; count of bases not matched to a gene: 8. The CDR3 is 16 residues long. Germline CDR1 SGHVS, CDR2 FQNEAQ. The CDR3 protein is CASSAAGGISNQPQHF. For the CDR3, the DNA is TGTGCCAGCAGCGCCGCAGGGGGTATAAGCAATCAGCCCCAGCATTTT.

The chain couples TRBV10-2 to TRBJ2-5; 8 nucleotides align to TRBD2. The CDR3 contains 13 residues. V gave up 6 bases and J gave up 3 bases; unmatched junction bases: 3. Germline V gene data show CDR1 as WSHSY and CDR2 as SAAADI. The CDR3 is CASRLAEEETQYF. CDR3 DNA sequence: TGCGCCAGCAGACTAGCGGAGGAAGAGACCCAGTACTTC.